The T cell receptor beta chain described here comes from a study of human T cells and chemical hapten exposure. This clonotype was counted many times. Each CDR3 protein gets one entry after TCRdb re-called the RACE reads with MiXCR. The sample holds 30,000 to 40,000 distinct CDR3 sequences; over 7.5% are singletons and the top ten take roughly 27%. This CDR3 is built from 15 residues. Germline lookup yields CDR1 SGHRS and CDR2 YFSETQ. V was trimmed by 3 bases and J by 3 bases, leaving 16 bases between them. This sample's time point: patch test 3, about 24 weeks after DPC sensitization. Treatment given: therapeutic diphenylcyclopropenone sensitization with weekly scalp DPC. Blood, whole and unfractionated, served as the source for total RNA extraction.

The source is a man aged 45-65 years with alopecia areata. Some clones in this sample may be carry-over from other donors' samples. The sample was whole blood, taken in connection with sensitization to the hapten diphenylcyclopropenone (DPC). The chain combines TRBV5-1 with TRBJ2-7; the D gene could be TRBD1 or TRBD2 (6 bases each). This CDR3 reads CASSSQGGGIYEQYF. Here the CDR3 DNA reads TGCGCCAGCAGCTCTCAAGGGGGAGGAATCTACGAGCAGTACTTC.